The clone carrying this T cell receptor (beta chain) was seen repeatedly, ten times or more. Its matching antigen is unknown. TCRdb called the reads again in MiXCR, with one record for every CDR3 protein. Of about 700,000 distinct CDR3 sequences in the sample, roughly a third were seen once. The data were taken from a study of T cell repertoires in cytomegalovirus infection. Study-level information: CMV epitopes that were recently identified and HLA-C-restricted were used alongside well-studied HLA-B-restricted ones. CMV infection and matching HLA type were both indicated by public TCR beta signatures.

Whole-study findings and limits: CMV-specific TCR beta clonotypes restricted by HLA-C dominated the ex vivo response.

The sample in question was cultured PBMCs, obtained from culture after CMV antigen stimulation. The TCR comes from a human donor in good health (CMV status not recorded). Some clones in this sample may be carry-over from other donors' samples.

The CDR3 loop is CASSAGWANEKLFF. CDR3 DNA: TGTGCCAGCAGTGCAGGGTGGGCTAATGAAAAACTGTTTTTT. This sequence joins TRBV7-2 and TRBJ1-4, with a weak D call TRBD1 (5 bases). CDR1 and CDR2 (germline): SGHTA, FQGNSA. The CDR3 runs 14 residues. V lost 6 bases, J lost 3 bases, and 11 bases lay in between.